The 27 T cell receptor beta chains in this list originate from one sample, sequenced in a study of blood T cell repertoires in COVID-19. Using immunoSEQ multiplex PCR, the repertoire was profiled, and TCRdb retains in-frame clones only, with some absent. The table records about 74,000 clones, 70% to 75% of them present only once. Source material: peripheral blood. The source is a man between 70 and 80 years old with acute or convalescent COVID-19.

The J gene is TRBJ2-1, the V gene TRBV2; D is ambiguous. The CDR3 extends over 11 amino acids. V was shortened by 6 bases and J by 9 bases, with 9 bases between the two germline ends. The V gene's germline CDR1 is SNHLY and CDR2 FYNNEI. The CDR3 here is CASRGLSEQFF. CDR3 DNA: TGTGCCAGCAGGGGCCTCAGTGAGCAGTTCTTC.

This chain links TRBV7-9 with TRBJ1-6, with TRBD1 matching over 11 bases. The CDR3 runs to 15 residues. V lost 5 bases and J lost 9; bases outside the gene matches: 6. Germline lookup yields CDR1 SEHNR and CDR2 FQNEAQ (reference sequence). Here the CDR3 DNA reads TGTGCCAGCAGCCAGGAAGGGACAGGGGGTTCACCCCTCCACTTT. It specifies CASSQEGTGGSPLHF.

The chain joins TRBV2 to TRBJ2-7; 9 nucleotides align to TRBD1. Germline V lookup: CDR1 SNHLY, CDR2 FYNNEI. V dropped 7 bases and J dropped 3; count of bases not matched to a gene: 13. The CDR3 totals 16 residues. DNA of the CDR3: TGTGCCAGCATACGACAGGGGGAAGTTACATTCTACGAGCAGTACTTC. It codes for CASIRQGEVTFYEQYF.

This clone was found once. This chain links TRBV15 with TRBJ2-3, with 10 bases identical to TRBD2. V trimming: 0 bases; J trimming: 5 bases; junction bases outside the gene matches: 11. CDR3 length: 18 amino acids. In germline, CDR1 is LNHNV, CDR2 YYDKDF (reference sequence). DNA for the CDR3: TGTGCCACCAGCAGAGATGGGGCGACTAGCGGGCTTTTAGATACGCAGTATTTT. It codes for CATSRDGATSGLLDTQYF.

This clone was detected a few times. J is TRBJ2-1 and V is TRBV27; 9 positions match TRBD1. CDR1 MNHEY and CDR2 SMNVEV come from the germline V gene (reference sequence). The CDR3 is 15 amino acids. The V gene end was trimmed by 10 bases and the J gene end by 6 bases; junction bases not matched to a gene: 13. In nucleotides, the CDR3 is TGTGCCACCCAGTTTTTGGGACAGGGAAGCAATGAGCAGTTCTTC. Translating gives CATQFLGQGSNEQFF.

This clone was picked up one time. The chain combines TRBV18 with TRBJ1-1; a weak D match, TRBD1 (6 bases). The CDR3 runs to 14 residues. With 6 bases removed from V and 1 base from J, the gap between germline ends came to 12 bases. The germline CDR1 and CDR2 sequences are KGHSH and LQKENI. CDR3: CASSRRTENTEAFF. In DNA, the CDR3 is TGTGCCAGCTCGCGGCGGACAGAGAACACTGAAGCTTTCTTT. The variable domain in full, with the rest retrieved from reference TRBV18 and TRBJ1-1, is NAGVMQNPRHLVRRRGQEARLRCSPMKGHSHVYWYRQLPEEGLKFMVYLQKENIIDESGMPKERFSAEFPKEGPSILRIQQVVRGDSAAYFCASSRRTENTEAFFGQGTRLTVV.

V is TRBV11-2 and J is TRBJ2-7; 7 nucleotides line up with TRBD1. The CDR3 is 14 residues long. Germline trimming cut 1 base from V and 4 bases from J; bases unmatched to any gene: 4. The germline gives CDR1 SGHAT, CDR2 FQNNGV. The CDR3 DNA reads TGTGCCAGCAGCTTAGGGGACAGTCTTTACGAGCAGTACTTC. This translates into CASSLGDSLYEQYF.

The chain combines TRBV9 with TRBJ1-1, with D possibly matching TRBD1 (6 bases). V lost 3 bases and J 4 bases, leaving 13 bases between the germline ends. Germline CDR1 SGDLS, CDR2 YYNGEE. The CDR3 is 14 residues long. This chain's CDR3 is CASSAGDDGTEAFF. The CDR3 DNA reads TGTGCCAGCAGCGCAGGGGACGACGGCACTGAAGCTTTCTTT.

V usage is TRBV7-9 and J usage is TRBJ2-1; TRBD2 matches at 7 bases. The CDR3 extends over 15 amino acids. V trimming: 4 bases; J trimming: 0 bases; junction bases outside the gene matches: 3. Per germline, CDR1 SEHNR and CDR2 FQNEAQ (reference sequence). CDR3 in amino acids: CASSSGRFSYNEQFF. Here the CDR3 DNA reads TGTGCCAGCAGCTCCGGGAGGTTCTCCTACAATGAGCAGTTCTTC. Filled out from reference TRBV7-9 and TRBJ2-1, the complete variable domain reads DTGVSQNPRHKITKRGQNVTFRCDPISEHNRLYWYRQTLGQGPEFLTYFQNEAQLEKSRLLSDRFSAERPKGSFSTLEIQRTEQGDSAMYLCASSSGRFSYNEQFFGPGTRLTVL.

This chain uses TRBV6-2 or TRBV6-3 with TRBJ1-1; D is undetermined. With 2 bases removed from V and 5 bases from J, the gap between germline ends came to 9 bases. The CDR3 loop spans 13 amino acids. From germline, CDR1 is MNHEY and CDR2 SVGEGT. CDR3 region: CASSYTKKTEAFF. Here the CDR3 DNA reads TGTGCCAGCAGTTACACTAAGAAGACTGAAGCTTTCTTT.

The genes are TRBV12-2 and TRBJ2-1; the listed D gene, TRBD1, was not tested against the DNA. TRBV12-2 is recorded as a pseudogene. The CDR3 sequence is 18 residues long. CDR3 sequence: CASRLAPTETLYYNEQFF. The DNA for the CDR3 is TGTGCAAGTCGCTTAGCCCCGACAGAGACGTTATACTACAATGAGCAGTTCTTC.

This clone was picked up a small number of times. The gene calls are TRBV4-3 and TRBJ1-6; D might be TRBD1 (5 bases). Germline CDR1 and CDR2: LGHNA and YSLEER. V was shortened by 4 bases and J by 12 bases, with 16 bases between the two germline ends. This CDR3 spans 14 amino acids. This CDR3 reads CASSPDSGVGPLHF. CDR3 nucleotides: TGCGCCAGCAGCCCCGACTCGGGGGTGGGACCCCTCCACTTT.

The V call is TRBV10-3, the J call TRBJ1-2, with TRBD1 as a possible D gene (5 bases). CDR1 and CDR2 (germline): ENHRY, SYGVKD. This CDR3 comprises 12 residues. V shed 8 bases and J shed 3 bases, with 10 bases lying between them. The CDR3, as DNA: TGTGCCATCCATCGGGGGGACTATGGCTACACCTTC. It specifies CAIHRGDYGYTF.

The genes are TRBV3-1 (or the pseudogene TRBV3-2) and TRBJ2-7; D unresolved. Germline V lookup: CDR1 LGHDT, CDR2 YNNKEL (reference sequence). V lost 0 bases to trimming and J lost 4 bases, with 7 bases between them. There are 13 residues in the CDR3. The CDR3 DNA reads TGTGCCAGCAGCCAAGAGATCAGTTACGAGCAGTACTTC. Residues: CASSQEISYEQYF.

CDR3 bases: TGTGCCAGCAGCGTAGAGGCGGGAAGGGTCGAGCAGTACTTC. Its translation: CASSVEAGRVEQYF. This chain joins TRBV9 and TRBJ2-7; TRBD2 is a possible D gene (6 bases). CDR3 length equals 14 residues. Germline V CDR1 and CDR2: SGDLS, YYNGEE. The V and J ends lost 0 bases and 6 bases respectively, with 13 bases between them.

The chain couples TRBV29-1 to TRBJ2-1; possible D gene TRBD2, 5 bases. The CDR3 length is 14 residues. Germline assignment: CDR1 SQVTM and CDR2 ANQGSEA. Trimming removed 3 bases from V and 9 bases from J, with 18 bases in between. The CDR3 bases are TGCAGCGTTGACGGGGAGAGCTCTCCTCGTGAGCAGTTCTTC. Amino acid sequence: CSVDGESSPREQFF.

The chain joins TRBV18 to TRBJ1-1, with 8 nucleotides matching TRBD1. The V segment lost 3 bases and the J segment 7 bases; nucleotides outside the gene matches: 10. CDR3 length: 15 amino acids. Germline loops: CDR1 KGHSH, CDR2 LQKENI. The CDR3 is CASSPATGVGVEAFF. CDR3 nucleotide sequence: TGTGCCAGCTCACCCGCGACAGGGGTTGGTGTTGAAGCTTTCTTT. The whole variable domain, remainder taken from reference TRBV18 and TRBJ1-1, is NAGVMQNPRHLVRRRGQEARLRCSPMKGHSHVYWYRQLPEEGLKFMVYLQKENIIDESGMPKERFSAEFPKEGPSILRIQQVVRGDSAAYFCASSPATGVGVEAFFGQGTRLTVV.

This rearrangement joins TRBV11-2 to TRBJ1-6; D is unresolved. With 3 bases removed from V and 7 bases from J, the gap between germline ends came to 10 bases. The germline V gene has CDR1 SGHAT and CDR2 FQNNGV. The CDR3 loop spans 14 amino acids. Here the CDR3 DNA reads TGTGCCAGCAGCTTCCTCTCGGGAAATTCACCCCTCCACTTT. It translates to CASSFLSGNSPLHF.

CDR3 sequence (DNA): TGTGCCAGCAGCTTAGATACCGGGACCATATATTTT. Residues: CASSLDTGTIYF. The chain uses TRBV13 and TRBJ1-3; no firm D call. The CDR3 has 12 amino acids. Between the trimmed V and J ends, which lost 1 base and 10 bases, there was a span of 8 bases. Germline V CDR1 and CDR2: PRHDT, FYEKMQ (reference sequence). Filled out from reference TRBV13 and TRBJ1-3, the complete variable domain reads AAGVIQSPRHLIKEKRETATLKCYPIPRHDTVYWYQQGPGQDPQFLISFYEKMQSDKGSIPDRFSAQQFSDYHSELNMSSLELGDSALYFCASSLDTGTIYFGEGSWLTVV.

The V gene is TRBV18, the J gene TRBJ2-7, with 9 nucleotides matching TRBD2. The CDR3 has 14 amino acids. The V segment lost 6 bases and the J segment 7 bases; nucleotides outside the gene matches: 10. Germline CDR1 KGHSH, CDR2 LQKENI. The CDR3 region is CASSLTSGIGEQYF. The CDR3 bases are TGTGCCAGCTCCCTGACTAGCGGAATAGGAGAGCAGTACTTC.

This chain connects TRBV4-1 to TRBJ1-2; D unclear. Germline V lookup: CDR1 MGHRA, CDR2 YSYEKL. Trimming took off 1 base at V and 3 bases at J, with 12 bases between the two ends. This CDR3 is built from 15 residues. CDR3 sequence reads: CASSQADKPYYGYTF. In nucleotides, the CDR3 is TGCGCCAGCAGCCAAGCCGACAAACCTTACTATGGCTACACCTTC.

The chain links TRBV2 to TRBJ1-6; no clear D. V lost 6 bases, J lost 8 bases, and 11 bases lay in between. The V gene's germline CDR1 is SNHLY and CDR2 FYNNEI. This CDR3 has 13 amino acids. The CDR3: CASSPNPDSPLHF. CDR3 coding DNA: TGTGCCAGCAGCCCTAACCCGGATTCACCCCTCCACTTT.

This sequence joins TRBV7-8 and TRBJ2-1; 11 nucleotides line up with TRBD2. Germline V gene sequence: CDR1 SGHVS, CDR2 FQNEAQ. J was trimmed by 9 bases and V by 4 bases; bases with no gene match: 2. The CDR3 sequence is 13 residues long. For the CDR3, the DNA is TGTGCCAGCAGCTGGGGACTAGCGGTTGAGCAGTTCTTC. It codes for CASSWGLAVEQFF.

This sequence joins TRBV5-1 and TRBJ2-1; D perhaps matches TRBD2 (7 bases). Trimming cost V 4 bases and J 8 bases, with 25 bases left between them. Germline CDR1 is SGHRS and CDR2 is YFSETQ. This CDR3 is built from 17 residues. CDR3 DNA sequence: TGCGCCAGCAGCGATCGACTAGGGGGGGCACCAGGCGATGAGCAGTTCTTC. It specifies CASSDRLGGAPGDEQFF.

The rearrangement joins TRBV9 to TRBJ2-1; no definite D call. In germline, CDR1 is SGDLS, CDR2 YYNGEE. The CDR3 has 14 amino acids. V was pared by 1 base and J by 5 bases, with 10 bases between. CDR3 sequence: CASSVTTTNNEQFF. CDR3 sequence (DNA): TGTGCCAGCAGCGTAACTACTACCAACAATGAGCAGTTCTTC.

This chain uses TRBV27 with TRBJ2-7; the match to TRBD1 covers 11 bases. The ends lost 4 bases at V and 6 bases at J; junction bases unmatched: 5. Germline V gives CDR1 MNHEY, CDR2 SMNVEV (reference sequence). The CDR3 covers 14 residues. The CDR3 region has the DNA TGTGCCAGCAGTTCGCGGACAGGGGGCCTCGAGCAGTACTTC. It codes for CASSSRTGGLEQYF.

This rearrangement joins TRBV5-1 to TRBJ1-2; 9 nucleotides line up with TRBD1. The CDR3 is made up of 16 amino acids. J gave up 6 bases and V 5 bases, and 14 bases lay outside the gene matches. The germline CDR1 and CDR2 sequences are SGHRS and YFSETQ. The CDR3 loop is CASRLPTGQGFDGYTF. The CDR3 DNA follows: TGCGCCAGCAGATTACCCACGGGACAGGGTTTTGATGGCTACACCTTC.